Listed below are T cell receptor beta chains from one sample, sequenced in a study of chemoradiotherapy in HPV16-positive cancers. Produced via immunoSEQ multiplex PCR; TCRdb's table is partial and in-frame only. The sample shows about 2,900 clones, approximately 87% of them seen only once. Specimen: tumor tissue, collected from a patient who underwent chemoradiotherapy. The receptors were gathered from a human donor with HPV-associated anogenital cancer. Both conserved end residues are part of each CDR3. The D gene is left open where the match is weak. Not every row has a clone size; where given, it reads once, few, many or a size class.

D	V	size	J	CDR3	DNA
.	TRBV5-6	.	TRBJ1-5	CASSPRAEQPQHF	TGTGCCAGCAGCCCGCGGGCAGAGCAGCCCCAGCATTTT
TRBD1	TRBV5-1	.	TRBJ1-2	CASSLQFTQGDGYTF	TGCGCCAGCAGCCTCCAATTCACACAGGGGGATGGCTACACCTTC
TRBD2	TRBV29-1	.	TRBJ2-2	CSPRTSGEPKHRGAVF	TGCAGCCCCCGGACTAGCGGAGAGCCAAAACACCGGGGAGCTGTTTTT
.	TRBV6-1	.	TRBJ2-3	CASSDVAVTSTDTQYF	TGTGCCAGCAGTGACGTAGCGGTAACCAGCACAGATACGCAGTATTTT
TRBD1	TRBV19	.	TRBJ2-2	CASSIRPGQGYTGELFF	TGTGCCAGTAGTATTCGACCGGGACAGGGCTACACCGGGGAGCTGTTTTTT
TRBD1	TRBV30	.	TRBJ2-4	CAWSTGQGLAKNIQYF	TGTGCCTGGAGTACGGGACAGGGTTTAGCCAAAAACATTCAGTACTTC
.	TRBV6-1	.	TRBJ2-1	CASSEWPPHNEQFF	TGTGCCAGCAGTGAATGGCCCCCCCACAATGAGCAGTTCTTC
.	TRBV19	.	TRBJ2-7	CASSTTDARTYEQYF	TGTGCCAGTAGTACCACGGATGCCCGGACATACGAGCAGTACTTC
TRBD2	TRBV11-2	once	TRBJ2-1	CASSNGGLAFDNEQFF	TGTGCCAGCAGCAATGGGGGACTAGCGTTTGACAATGAGCAGTTCTTC
.	TRBV28	.	TRBJ2-6	CASSSRDGGDGANVLTF	TGTGCCAGCAGTTCCAGGGACGGCGGTGACGGGGCCAACGTCCTGACTTTC
.	TRBV7-8	.	TRBJ2-7	CASSLDRPPYEQYF	TGTGCCAGCAGCTTAGACAGGCCTCCCTACGAGCAGTACTTC
TRBD1	TRBV7-2	.	TRBJ2-5	CASSPDRAQETQYF	TGTGCCAGCAGCCCGGACAGGGCCCAAGAGACCCAGTACTTC
TRBD1	TRBV10-3	.	TRBJ2-5	CAISSRQGKETQYF	TGTGCCATCAGTTCAAGACAGGGGAAAGAGACCCAGTACTTC
TRBD1	TRBV7-9	.	TRBJ2-5	CASSSSDRAETQYF	TGTGCCAGCAGCTCCTCGGACAGGGCCGAGACCCAGTACTTC
.	TRBV7-3	.	TRBJ2-1	CASSFQQGRDKFF	TGTGCCAGCAGCTTTCAACAGGGAAGGGATAAGTTCTTC
.	TRBV4-2	.	TRBJ2-5	CASSQEFQGGPGQETQYF	TGTGCCAGCAGCCAAGAGTTTCAGGGGGGGCCGGGCCAAGAGACCCAGTACTTC
.	TRBV4-2	.	TRBJ2-7	CASSQWGYEQYF	TGTGCCAGCAGCCAGTGGGGCTACGAGCAGTACTTC
.	TRBV2	once	TRBJ2-1	CASSAAYNEQFF	TGTGCCAGCAGCGCAGCTTACAATGAGCAGTTCTTC
TRBD1	TRBV27	.	TRBJ1-2	CASSLNRGERGYTF	TGTGCCAGCAGTCTAAACAGGGGAGAACGGGGCTACACCTTC
TRBD1	TRBV7-6	.	TRBJ1-6	CASSLRDSYLTPLHF	TGTGCCAGCAGCTTAAGGGACAGCTACCTTACACCCCTCCACTTT
.	TRBV5-1	.	TRBJ2-2	CASSLAGATGELFF	TGCGCCAGCAGCTTGGCAGGGGCCACCGGGGAGCTGTTTTTT
.	TRBV4-1	.	TRBJ2-7	CASSQLGVDGSYEQYF	TGCGCCAGCAGCCAATTAGGGGTGGATGGCTCCTACGAGCAGTACTTC
TRBD1	TRBV14	.	TRBJ1-4	CASSPWRGQGNEKLFF	TGTGCCAGCAGCCCCTGGCGAGGACAGGGTAATGAAAAACTGTTTTTT
.	TRBV7-8	.	TRBJ1-5	CASSLGTIDQPQHF	TGTGCCAGCAGCTTAGGGACAATTGATCAGCCCCAGCATTTT